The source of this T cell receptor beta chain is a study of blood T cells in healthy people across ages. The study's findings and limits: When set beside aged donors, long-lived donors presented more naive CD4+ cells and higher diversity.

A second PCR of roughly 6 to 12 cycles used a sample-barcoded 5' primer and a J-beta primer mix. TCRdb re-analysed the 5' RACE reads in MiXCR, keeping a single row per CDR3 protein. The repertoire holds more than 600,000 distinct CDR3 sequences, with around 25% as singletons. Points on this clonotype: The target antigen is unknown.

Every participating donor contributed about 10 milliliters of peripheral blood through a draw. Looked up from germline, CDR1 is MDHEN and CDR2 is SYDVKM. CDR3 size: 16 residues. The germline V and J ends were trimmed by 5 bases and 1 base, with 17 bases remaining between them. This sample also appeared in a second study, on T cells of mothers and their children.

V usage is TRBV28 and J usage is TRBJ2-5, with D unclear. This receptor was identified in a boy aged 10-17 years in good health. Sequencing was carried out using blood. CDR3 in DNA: TGTGCCAGCAGTCGGATTCCTGGAGTGCTCCAAGAGACCCAGTACTTC. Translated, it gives CASSRIPGVLQETQYF.